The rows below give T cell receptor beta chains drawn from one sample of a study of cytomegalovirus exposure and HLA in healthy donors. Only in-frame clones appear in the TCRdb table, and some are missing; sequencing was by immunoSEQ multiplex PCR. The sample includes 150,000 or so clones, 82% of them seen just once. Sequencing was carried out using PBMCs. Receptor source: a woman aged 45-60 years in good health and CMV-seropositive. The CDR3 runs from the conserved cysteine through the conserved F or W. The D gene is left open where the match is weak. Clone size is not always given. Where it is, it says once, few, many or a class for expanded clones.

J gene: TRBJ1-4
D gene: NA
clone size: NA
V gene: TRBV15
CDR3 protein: CATSRGRSNEKLFF
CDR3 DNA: TGTGCCACCAGCAGAGGGAGGTCTAATGAAAAACTGTTTTTT

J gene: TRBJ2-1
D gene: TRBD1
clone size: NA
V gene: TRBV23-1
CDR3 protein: CASKIGTGHNEQFF
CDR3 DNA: TGCGCCAGCAAGATTGGGACAGGGCATAATGAGCAGTTCTTC

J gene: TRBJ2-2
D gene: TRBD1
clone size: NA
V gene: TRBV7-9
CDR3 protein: CSSSYTGTENTGELFF
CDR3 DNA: TGTTCCAGCAGTTACACCGGGACAGAGAACACCGGGGAGCTGTTTTTT

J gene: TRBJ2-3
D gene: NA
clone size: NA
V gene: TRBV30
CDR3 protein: CAWSTVRGTDTQYF
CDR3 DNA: TGTGCCTGGAGTACCGTCCGGGGCACAGATACGCAGTATTTT

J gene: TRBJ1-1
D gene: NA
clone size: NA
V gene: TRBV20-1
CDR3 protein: CSAFSYTEAFF
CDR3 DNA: TGCAGTGCTTTTTCTTACACTGAAGCTTTCTTT

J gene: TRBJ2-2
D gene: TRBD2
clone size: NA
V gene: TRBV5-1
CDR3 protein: CASSLPSGESGELFF
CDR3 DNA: TGCGCCAGCAGCTTGCCTAGCGGGGAGTCCGGGGAGCTGTTTTTT

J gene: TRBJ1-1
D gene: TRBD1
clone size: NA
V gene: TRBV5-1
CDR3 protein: CASSVGQGETEAFF
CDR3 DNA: TGCGCCAGCAGCGTAGGACAGGGTGAGACTGAAGCTTTCTTT

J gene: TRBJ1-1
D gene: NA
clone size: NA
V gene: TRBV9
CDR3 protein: CASSEQGYTEAFF
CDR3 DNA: TGTGCCAGCAGCGAACAGGGCTACACTGAAGCTTTCTTT

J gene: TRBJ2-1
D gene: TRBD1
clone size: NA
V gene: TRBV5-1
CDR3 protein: CASSEGQVYNEQFF
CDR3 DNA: TGCGCCAGCAGCGAAGGACAGGTCTACAATGAGCAGTTCTTC

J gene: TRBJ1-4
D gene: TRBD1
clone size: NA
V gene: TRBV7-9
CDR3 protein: CASSHGQGATNEKLFF
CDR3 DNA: TGTGCCAGCAGTCACGGACAGGGAGCAACTAATGAAAAACTGTTTTTT

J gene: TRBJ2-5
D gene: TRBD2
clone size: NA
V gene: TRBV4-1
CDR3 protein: CASSLGTSGGSETQYF
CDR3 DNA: TGCGCCAGCAGCCTCGGGACTAGCGGGGGGTCAGAGACCCAGTACTTC

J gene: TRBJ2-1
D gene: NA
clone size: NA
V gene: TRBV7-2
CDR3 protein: CASSEQVSSYNEQFF
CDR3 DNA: TGTGCCAGCAGCGAACAGGTGAGCTCCTACAATGAGCAGTTCTTC

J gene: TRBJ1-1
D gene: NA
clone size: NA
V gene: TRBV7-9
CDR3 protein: CASSLQGGETEAFF
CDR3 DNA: TGTGCCAGCAGCTTACAGGGAGGGGAAACTGAAGCTTTCTTT

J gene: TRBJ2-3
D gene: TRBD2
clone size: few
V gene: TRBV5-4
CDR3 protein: CASSFRGGNTDTQYF
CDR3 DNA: TGTGCCAGCAGCTTTCGGGGGGGTAACACAGATACGCAGTATTTT

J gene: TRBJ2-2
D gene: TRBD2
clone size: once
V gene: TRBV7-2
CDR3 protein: CASSSGLAGGTTGELFF
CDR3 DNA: TGTGCCAGCAGCTCGGGACTAGCGGGGGGGACCACCGGGGAGCTGTTTTTT

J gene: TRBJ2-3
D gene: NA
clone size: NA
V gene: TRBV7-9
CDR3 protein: CSSYRDSTDTQYF
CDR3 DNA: TGTTCCAGCTATCGAGATAGCACAGATACGCAGTATTTT

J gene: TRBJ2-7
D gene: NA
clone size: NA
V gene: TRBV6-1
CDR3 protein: CAIRRDSFYEQYF
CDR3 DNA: TGTGCCATCCGCCGGGACTCCTTCTACGAGCAGTACTTC

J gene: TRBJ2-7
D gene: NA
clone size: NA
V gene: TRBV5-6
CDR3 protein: CASSFSGDEQYF
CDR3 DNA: TGTGCCAGCAGCTTCTCGGGGGACGAGCAGTACTTC

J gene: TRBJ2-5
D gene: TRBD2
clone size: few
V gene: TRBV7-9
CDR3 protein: CASSRESGGAAETQYF
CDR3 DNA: TGTGCCAGCAGCCGGGAGAGCGGGGGGGCCGCAGAGACCCAGTACTTC

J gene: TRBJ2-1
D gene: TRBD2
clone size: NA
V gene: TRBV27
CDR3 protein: CASSSLAGGPDNEQFF
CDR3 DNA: TGTGCCAGCAGTTCCCTAGCGGGGGGGCCAGACAATGAGCAGTTCTTC

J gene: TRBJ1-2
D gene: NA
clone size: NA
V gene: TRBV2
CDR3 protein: CASSSVRGYTF
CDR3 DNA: TGTGCCAGCAGTTCCGTGAGGGGCTACACCTTC

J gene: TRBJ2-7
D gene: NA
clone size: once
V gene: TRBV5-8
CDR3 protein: CASSQGIQPFRDEQYF
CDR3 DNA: TGTGCCAGCAGCCAGGGGATACAACCTTTTCGTGACGAGCAGTACTTC

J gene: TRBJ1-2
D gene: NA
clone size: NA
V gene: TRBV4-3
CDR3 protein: CASSRSLDSHYGYTF
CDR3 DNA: TGCGCCAGCAGCCGCAGCCTGGACAGTCACTATGGCTACACCTTC

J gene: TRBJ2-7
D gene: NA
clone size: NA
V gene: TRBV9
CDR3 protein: CASSAGTPSYEQYF
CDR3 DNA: TGTGCCAGCAGCGCCGGGACTCCCTCCTACGAGCAGTACTTC

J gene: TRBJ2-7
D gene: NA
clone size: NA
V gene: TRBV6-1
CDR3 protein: CASSEWQDYEQYF
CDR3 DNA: TGTGCCAGCAGTGAATGGCAGGACTACGAGCAGTACTTC

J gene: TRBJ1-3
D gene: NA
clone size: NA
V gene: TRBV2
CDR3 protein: CASEERGNAIYF
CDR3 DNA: TGTGCCAGCGAAGAAAGGGGAAACGCCATATATTTT

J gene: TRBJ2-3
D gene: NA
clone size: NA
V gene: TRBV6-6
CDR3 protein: CASRLRGTDTQYF
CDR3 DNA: TGTGCCAGTCGGTTACGGGGGACAGATACGCAGTATTTT

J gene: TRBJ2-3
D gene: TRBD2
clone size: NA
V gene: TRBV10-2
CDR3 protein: CASRGRASTDTQYF
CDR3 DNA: TGCGCCAGCAGGGGGAGGGCTAGCACAGATACGCAGTATTTT

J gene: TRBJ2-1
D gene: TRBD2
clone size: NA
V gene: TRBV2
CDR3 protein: CASRERGGGPKNEQFF
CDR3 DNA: TGTGCCAGCAGAGAAAGAGGCGGGGGGCCGAAAAATGAGCAGTTCTTC

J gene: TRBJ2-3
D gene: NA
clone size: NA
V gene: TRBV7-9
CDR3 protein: CASSLDGVMGGDTQYF
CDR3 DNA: TGTGCCAGCAGCTTAGACGGGGTCATGGGGGGAGATACGCAGTATTTT

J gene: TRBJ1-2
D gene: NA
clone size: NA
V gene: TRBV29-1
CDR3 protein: CSVDVRAVYGYTF
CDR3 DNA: TGCAGCGTTGATGTCAGGGCAGTCTATGGCTACACCTTC

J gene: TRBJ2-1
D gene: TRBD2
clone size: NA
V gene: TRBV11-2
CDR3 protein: CASSSLRTSGNEQFF
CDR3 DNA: TGTGCCAGCAGCTCACTCAGGACTAGCGGCAATGAGCAGTTCTTC

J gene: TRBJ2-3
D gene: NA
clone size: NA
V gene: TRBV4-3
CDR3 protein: CASSQGSGPDTQYF
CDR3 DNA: TGCGCCAGCAGCCAAGGATCAGGGCCAGATACGCAGTATTTT

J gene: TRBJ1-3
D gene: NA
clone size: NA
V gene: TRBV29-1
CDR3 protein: CSVESGGAGSQGNTIYF
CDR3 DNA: TGCAGCGTTGAATCCGGTGGGGCGGGAAGCCAAGGAAACACCATATATTTT

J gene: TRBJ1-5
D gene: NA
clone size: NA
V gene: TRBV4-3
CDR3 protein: CASSQEQLNQPQHF
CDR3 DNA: TGCGCCAGCAGCCAAGAACAGTTAAATCAGCCCCAGCATTTT

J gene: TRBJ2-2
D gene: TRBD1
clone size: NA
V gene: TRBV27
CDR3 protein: CASKGTVNTGELFF
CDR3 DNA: TGTGCCAGCAAAGGGACAGTGAACACCGGGGAGCTGTTTTTT

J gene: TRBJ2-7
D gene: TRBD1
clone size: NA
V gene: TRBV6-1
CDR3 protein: CAVSAGQGYEQYF
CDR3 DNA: TGTGCCGTTTCAGCCGGACAGGGGTACGAGCAGTACTTC

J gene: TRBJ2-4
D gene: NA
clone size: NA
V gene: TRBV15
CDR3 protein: CATSRDPRGVENIQYF
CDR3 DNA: TGTGCCACCAGCAGAGATCCGCGGGGTGTCGAAAACATTCAGTACTTC

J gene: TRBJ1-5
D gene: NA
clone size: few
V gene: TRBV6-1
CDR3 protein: CASGPVPMSNQPQHF
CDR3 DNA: TGTGCCAGCGGTCCGGTCCCGATGAGCAATCAGCCCCAGCATTTT

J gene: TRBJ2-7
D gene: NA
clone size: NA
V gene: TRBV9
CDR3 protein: CASSPRGYEQYF
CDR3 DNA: TGTGCCAGCAGCCCAAGGGGGTACGAGCAGTACTTC

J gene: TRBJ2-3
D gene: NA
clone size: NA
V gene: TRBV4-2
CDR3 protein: CASSQENYRESTDTQYF
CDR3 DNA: TGTGCCAGCAGCCAAGAGAATTACAGGGAGTCGACAGATACGCAGTATTTT

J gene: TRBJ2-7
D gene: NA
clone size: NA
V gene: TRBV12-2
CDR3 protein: CASRLEDRSYEQYF
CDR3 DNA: TGTGCAAGTCGCTTAGAGGACAGGTCCTACGAGCAGTACTTC

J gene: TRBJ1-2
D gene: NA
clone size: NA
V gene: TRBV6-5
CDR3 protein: CASSFRQDGANYGYTF
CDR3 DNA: TGTGCCAGCAGTTTCCGACAGGATGGGGCTAACTATGGCTACACCTTC

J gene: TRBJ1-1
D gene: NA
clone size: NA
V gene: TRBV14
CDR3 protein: CASSQGVSTEAFF
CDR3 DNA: TGTGCCAGCAGCCAAGGCGTTAGTACTGAAGCTTTCTTT

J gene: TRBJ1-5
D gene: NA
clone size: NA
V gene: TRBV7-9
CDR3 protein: CASSFAADQPQHF
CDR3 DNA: TGTGCCAGCAGCTTCGCGGCCGATCAGCCCCAGCATTTT

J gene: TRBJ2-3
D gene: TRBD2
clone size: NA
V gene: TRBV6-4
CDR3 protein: CARGWTSGGIKDTQYF
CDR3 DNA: TGTGCCAGAGGATGGACTAGCGGGGGAATAAAAGATACGCAGTATTTT

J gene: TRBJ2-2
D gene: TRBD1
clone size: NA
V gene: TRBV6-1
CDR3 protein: CASKRTGTAGELFF
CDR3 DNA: TGTGCCAGCAAACGGACAGGGACGGCCGGGGAGCTGTTTTTT

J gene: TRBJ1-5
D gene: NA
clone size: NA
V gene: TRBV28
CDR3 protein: CASSSPGRGGDQPQHF
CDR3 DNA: TGTGCCAGCAGTTCCCCCGGGAGGGGGGGTGATCAGCCCCAGCATTTT

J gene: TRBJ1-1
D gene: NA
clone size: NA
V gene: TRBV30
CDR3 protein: CAWKRAWNTEAFF
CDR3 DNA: TGTGCCTGGAAGCGGGCTTGGAACACTGAAGCTTTCTTT